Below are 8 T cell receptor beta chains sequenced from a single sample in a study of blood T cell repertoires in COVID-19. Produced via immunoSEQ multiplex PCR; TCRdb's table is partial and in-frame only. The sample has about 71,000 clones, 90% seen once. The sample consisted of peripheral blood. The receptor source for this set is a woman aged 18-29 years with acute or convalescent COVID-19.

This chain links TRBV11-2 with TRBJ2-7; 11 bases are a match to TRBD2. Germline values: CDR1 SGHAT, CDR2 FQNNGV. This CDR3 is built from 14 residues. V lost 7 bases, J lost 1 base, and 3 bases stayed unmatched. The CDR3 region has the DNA TGTGCCAGCACCCTAGCGGGAGGTTCCTACGAGCAGTACTTC. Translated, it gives CASTLAGGSYEQYF.

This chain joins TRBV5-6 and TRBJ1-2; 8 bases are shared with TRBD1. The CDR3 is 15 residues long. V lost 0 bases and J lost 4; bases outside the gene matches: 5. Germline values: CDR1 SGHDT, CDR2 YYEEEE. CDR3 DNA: TGTGCCAGCAGCTTGGGGGCAGGGGGCGGCTATGGCTACACCTTC. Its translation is CASSLGAGGGYGYTF.

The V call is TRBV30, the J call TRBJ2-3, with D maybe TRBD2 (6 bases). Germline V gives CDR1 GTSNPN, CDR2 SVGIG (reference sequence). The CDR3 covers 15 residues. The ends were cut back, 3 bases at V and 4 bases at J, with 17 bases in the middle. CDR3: CAWRPTGVAPDTQYF. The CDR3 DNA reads TGTGCCTGGAGACCCACGGGAGTTGCCCCAGATACGCAGTATTTT.

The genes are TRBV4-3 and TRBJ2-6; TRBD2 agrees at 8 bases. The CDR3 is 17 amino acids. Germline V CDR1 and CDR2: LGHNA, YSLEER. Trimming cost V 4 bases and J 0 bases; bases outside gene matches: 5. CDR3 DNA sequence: TGCGCCAGCAGCCGGCAGCGGGAGAGCTCTGGGGCCAACGTCCTGACTTTC. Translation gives CASSRQRESSGANVLTF.

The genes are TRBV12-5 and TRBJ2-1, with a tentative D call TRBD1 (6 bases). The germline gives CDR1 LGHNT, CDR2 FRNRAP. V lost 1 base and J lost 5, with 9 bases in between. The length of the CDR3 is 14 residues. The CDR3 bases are TGTGCTAGTGGTTTGGGACAGGCACACAATGAGCAGTTCTTC. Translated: CASGLGQAHNEQFF.

CDR3 DNA sequence: TGTGCCAGCTCGTCCTATGAATCGAATGAAAAACTGTTTTTT. Translated, it gives CASSSYESNEKLFF. The V call is TRBV5-6, the J call TRBJ1-4; D gene uncertain. V was pared by 7 bases and J by 5 bases, with 15 bases between. The CDR3 spans 14 residues. In germline, CDR1 is SGHDT, CDR2 YYEEEE.

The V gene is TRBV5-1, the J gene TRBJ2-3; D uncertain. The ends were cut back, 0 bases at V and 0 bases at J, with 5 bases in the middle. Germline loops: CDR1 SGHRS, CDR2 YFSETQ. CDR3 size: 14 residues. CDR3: CASSLGASTDTQYF. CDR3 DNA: TGCGCCAGCAGCTTGGGCGCCAGCACAGATACGCAGTATTTT.

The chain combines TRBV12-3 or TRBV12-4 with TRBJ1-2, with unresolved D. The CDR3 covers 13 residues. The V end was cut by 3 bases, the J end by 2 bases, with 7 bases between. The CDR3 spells CASSFEQNYGYTF. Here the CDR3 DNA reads TGTGCCAGCAGTTTTGAACAGAACTATGGCTACACCTTC.